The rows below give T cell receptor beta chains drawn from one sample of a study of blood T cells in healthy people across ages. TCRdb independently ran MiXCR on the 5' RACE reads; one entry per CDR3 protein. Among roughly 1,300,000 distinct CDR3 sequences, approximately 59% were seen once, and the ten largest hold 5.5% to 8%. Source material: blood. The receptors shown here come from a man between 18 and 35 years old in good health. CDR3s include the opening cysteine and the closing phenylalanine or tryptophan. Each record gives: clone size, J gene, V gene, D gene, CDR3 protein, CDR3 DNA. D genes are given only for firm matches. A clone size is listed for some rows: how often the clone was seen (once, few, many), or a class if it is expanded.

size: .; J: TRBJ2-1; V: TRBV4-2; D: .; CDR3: CASSPASVSEQFF; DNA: TGTGCCAGCAGCCCAGCTAGCGTTTCCGAGCAGTTCTTC
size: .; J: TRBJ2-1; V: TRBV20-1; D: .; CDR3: CSARDPQGSNEQFF; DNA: TGCAGTGCTAGAGACCCCCAGGGTTCGAATGAGCAGTTCTTC
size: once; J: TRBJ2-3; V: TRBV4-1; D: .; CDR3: CASSHAPEVDTQYF; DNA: TGCGCCAGCAGCCATGCTCCTGAAGTGGATACGCAGTATTTT
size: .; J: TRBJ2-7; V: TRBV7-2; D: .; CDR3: CASSLGGSSSAYTYEQYF; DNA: TGTGCCAGCAGCTTAGGGGGATCGTCTAGCGCTTATACCTACGAGCAGTACTTC
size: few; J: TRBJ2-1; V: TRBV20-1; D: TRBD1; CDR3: CSALRPTGESEQFF; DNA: TGCAGTGCCCTCCGGCCTACAGGGGAGAGTGAGCAGTTCTTC
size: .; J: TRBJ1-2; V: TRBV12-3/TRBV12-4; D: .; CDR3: CASSSGTHYGYTF; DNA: TGTGCCAGCAGCTCCGGGACACACTATGGCTACACCTTC
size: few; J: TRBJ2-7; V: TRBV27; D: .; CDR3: CASSLRNPTYEQYF; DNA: TGTGCCAGCAGTTTACGGAACCCTACCTACGAGCAGTACTTC
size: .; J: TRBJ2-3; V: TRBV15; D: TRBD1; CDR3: CATGDRGQNTDTQYF; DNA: TGTGCCACCGGAGACAGGGGGCAGAACACAGATACGCAGTATTTT
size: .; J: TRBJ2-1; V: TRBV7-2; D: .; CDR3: CASRPWGGQYNEQFF; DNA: TGTGCCAGCCGACCCTGGGGGGGCCAATACAATGAGCAGTTCTTC
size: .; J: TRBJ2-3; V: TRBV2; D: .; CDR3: CASSAAGKTGTQYF; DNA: TGTGCCAGCAGTGCAGCGGGAAAGACAGGTACGCAGTATTTT
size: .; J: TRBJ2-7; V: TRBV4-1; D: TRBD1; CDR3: CASSQVGQGADEQYF; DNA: TGCGCCAGCAGCCAAGTAGGGCAGGGGGCGGACGAGCAGTACTTC
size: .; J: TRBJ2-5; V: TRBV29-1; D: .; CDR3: CSVDLPEGLAPQETQYF; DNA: TGCAGCGTTGATCTCCCGGAGGGGCTAGCTCCTCAAGAGACCCAGTACTTC
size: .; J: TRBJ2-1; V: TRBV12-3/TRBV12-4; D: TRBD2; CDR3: CASRGLAGTIGNEQFF; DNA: TGTGCCAGCAGGGGACTAGCGGGCACCATTGGGAATGAGCAGTTCTTC
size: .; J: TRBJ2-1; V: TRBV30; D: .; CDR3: CAWIPGGFNEQFF; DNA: TGTGCCTGGATCCCAGGGGGGTTTAATGAGCAGTTCTTC
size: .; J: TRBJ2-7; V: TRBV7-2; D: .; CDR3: CASSLARYSSAYEQYF; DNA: TGTGCCAGCAGCTTAGCGCGCTACAGCAGTGCCTACGAGCAGTACTTC
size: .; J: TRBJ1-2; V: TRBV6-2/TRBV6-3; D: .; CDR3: CASSYRRTGSGYTF; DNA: TGTGCCAGCAGTTACCGTAGAACGGGGAGTGGCTACACCTTC
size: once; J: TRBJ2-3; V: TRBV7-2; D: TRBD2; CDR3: CASSSGLAGNKHTQYF; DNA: TGTGCCAGCAGTTCTGGACTAGCGGGCAACAAGCATACGCAGTATTTT
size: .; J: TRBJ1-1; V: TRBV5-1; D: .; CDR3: CASSLEEGLGTEAFF; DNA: TGCGCCAGCAGCTTGGAGGAGGGGCTGGGCACTGAAGCTTTCTTT
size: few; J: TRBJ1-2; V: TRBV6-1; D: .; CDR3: CASSHYFGQSRDYGYTF; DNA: TGTGCCAGCAGTCATTACTTCGGACAGTCTAGAGACTATGGCTACACCTTC
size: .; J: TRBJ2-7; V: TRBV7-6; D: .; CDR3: CASSSSGVIPYEQYF; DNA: TGTGCCAGCAGCTCCTCTGGGGTAATACCCTACGAGCAGTACTTC
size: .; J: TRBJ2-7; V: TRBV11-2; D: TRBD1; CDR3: CASSLFTGAYEQYF; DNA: TGTGCCAGCAGCCTCTTTACAGGGGCCTACGAGCAGTACTTC
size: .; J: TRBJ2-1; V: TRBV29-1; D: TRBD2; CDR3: CSVSGRLAGNNGQFF; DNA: TGCAGCGTCTCAGGACGGCTAGCGGGAAACAATGGGCAGTTCTTC
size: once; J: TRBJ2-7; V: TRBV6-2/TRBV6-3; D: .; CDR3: CASSDPRGAQYF; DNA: TGTGCCAGCAGTGACCCACGTGGGGCGCAGTACTTC
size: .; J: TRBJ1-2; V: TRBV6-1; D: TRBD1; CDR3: CASSETGDYGYTF; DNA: TGTGCCAGCAGTGAAACAGGGGACTATGGCTACACCTTC
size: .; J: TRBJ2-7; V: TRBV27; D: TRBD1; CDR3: CASSLSITGGRNEQYF; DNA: TGTGCCAGCAGTTTATCCATAACAGGGGGTCGTAACGAGCAGTACTTC
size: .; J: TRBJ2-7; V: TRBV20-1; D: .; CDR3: CSATHEFIYEQYF; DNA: TGCAGTGCTACACACGAATTTATCTACGAGCAGTACTTC
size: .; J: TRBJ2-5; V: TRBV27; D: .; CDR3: CACSPEGLRETQYF; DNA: TGTGCCTGCAGTCCAGAGGGACTTCGGGAGACCCAGTACTTC
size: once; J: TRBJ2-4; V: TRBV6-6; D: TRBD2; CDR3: CASSYSAGGGNIQYF; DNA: TGTGCCAGCAGTTACTCTGCGGGAGGCGGAAACATTCAGTACTTC
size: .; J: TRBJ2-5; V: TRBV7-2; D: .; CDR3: CASSFQGAETQYF; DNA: TGTGCCAGCAGCTTCCAGGGCGCAGAGACCCAGTACTTC
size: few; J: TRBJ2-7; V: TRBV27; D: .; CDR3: CASRSFTRPSYEQYF; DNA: TGTGCCAGCAGATCTTTCACAAGGCCTTCCTACGAGCAGTACTTC
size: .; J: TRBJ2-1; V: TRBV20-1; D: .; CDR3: CSAQGGGRNEQFF; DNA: TGCAGTGCACAAGGGGGGGGAAGGAATGAGCAGTTCTTC
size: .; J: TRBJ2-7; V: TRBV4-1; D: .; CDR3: CASSQIQDSSYEQYF; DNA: TGCGCCAGCAGCCAGATACAGGATAGCTCCTACGAGCAGTACTTC
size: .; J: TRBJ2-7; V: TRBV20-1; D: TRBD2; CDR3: CSAHKLAGLYEQYF; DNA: TGCAGTGCCCACAAACTAGCGGGACTGTACGAGCAGTACTTC
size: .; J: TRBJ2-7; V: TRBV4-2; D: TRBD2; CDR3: CASSQGLAGGSDEQYF; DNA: TGTGCCAGCAGCCAAGGACTAGCGGGGGGATCGGACGAGCAGTACTTC
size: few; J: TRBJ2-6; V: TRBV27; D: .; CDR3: CASSSPRSGANVLTF; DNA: TGTGCCAGCAGTTCCCCCCGCTCTGGGGCCAACGTCCTGACTTTC
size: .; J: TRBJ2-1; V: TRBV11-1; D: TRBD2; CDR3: CASSIRPDPLAGVSLYNEQFF; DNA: TGTGCCAGCAGCATAAGGCCCGATCCACTAGCGGGCGTGTCCCTCTACAATGAGCAGTTCTTC
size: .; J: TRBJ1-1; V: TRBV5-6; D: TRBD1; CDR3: CASSFGQGATEAFF; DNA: TGTGCCAGCAGCTTCGGACAGGGGGCGACTGAAGCTTTCTTT
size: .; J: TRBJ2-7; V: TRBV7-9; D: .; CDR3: CASSLDGRVADEQYF; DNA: TGTGCCAGCAGCTTAGATGGCAGGGTTGCTGATGAGCAGTACTTC
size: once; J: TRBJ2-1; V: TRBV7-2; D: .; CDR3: CASSLAMGDLAYNEQFF; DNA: TGTGCCAGCAGCTTAGCGATGGGGGATTTGGCCTACAATGAGCAGTTCTTC
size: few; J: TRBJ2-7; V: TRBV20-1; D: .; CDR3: CSASPTSAGQTYEQYF; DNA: TGCAGTGCTAGCCCTACTTCGGCCGGACAAACCTACGAGCAGTACTTC
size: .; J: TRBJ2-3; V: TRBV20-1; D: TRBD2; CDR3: CSASGLVATDTQYF; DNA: TGCAGTGCTAGTGGACTAGTTGCGACAGATACGCAGTATTTT
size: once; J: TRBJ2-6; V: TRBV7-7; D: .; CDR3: CASSLTDTGGANFLTF; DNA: TGTGCTAGCAGCTTAACCGACACGGGCGGGGCCAACTTCCTGACTTTC
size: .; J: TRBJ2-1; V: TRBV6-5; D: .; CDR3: CASSYENLGGQFF; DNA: TGTGCCAGCAGTTACGAGAACCTTGGAGGGCAGTTCTTC
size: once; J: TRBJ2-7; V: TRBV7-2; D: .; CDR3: CASSPRQGISYEQYF; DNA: TGTGCCAGCAGCCCGAGGCAGGGGATATCCTACGAGCAGTACTTC
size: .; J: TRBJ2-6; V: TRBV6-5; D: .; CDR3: CASSSLVAGANVLTF; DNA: TGTGCCAGCAGTTCGTTAGTTGCTGGGGCCAACGTCCTGACTTTC
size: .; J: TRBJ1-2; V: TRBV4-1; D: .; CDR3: CASSPAPTGGYGYTF; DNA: TGCGCCAGCAGCCCAGCCCCGACAGGCGGGTATGGCTACACCTTC
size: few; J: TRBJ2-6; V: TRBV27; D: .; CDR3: CASSLRRMSGANVLTF; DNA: TGTGCCAGCAGTTTACGTAGGATGTCTGGGGCCAACGTCCTGACTTTC
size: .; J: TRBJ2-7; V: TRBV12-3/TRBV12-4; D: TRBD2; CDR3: CASRPSGRGEQYF; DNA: TGTGCCAGCAGGCCTAGCGGGAGGGGCGAGCAGTACTTC
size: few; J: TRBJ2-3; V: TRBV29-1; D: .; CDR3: CSTWDGGFTDTQYF; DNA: TGCAGCACCTGGGACGGTGGTTTCACAGATACGCAGTATTTT
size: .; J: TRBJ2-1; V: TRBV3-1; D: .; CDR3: CASSKTGYNEQFF; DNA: TGTGCCAGCAGCAAGACAGGTTACAATGAGCAGTTCTTC
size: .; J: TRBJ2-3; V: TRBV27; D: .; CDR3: CASRPMSGEIDTQYF; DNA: TGTGCCAGTAGGCCGATGTCGGGGGAAATAGATACGCAGTATTTT
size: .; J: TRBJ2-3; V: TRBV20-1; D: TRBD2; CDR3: CSAGTSLDTQYF; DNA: TGCAGTGCGGGGACTAGCTTGGATACGCAGTATTTT
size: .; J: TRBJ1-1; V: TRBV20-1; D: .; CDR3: CSARDIGAMNTEAFF; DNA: TGCAGTGCTAGAGATATCGGAGCTATGAACACTGAAGCTTTCTTT
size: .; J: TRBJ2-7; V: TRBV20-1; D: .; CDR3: CSARILFYEQYF; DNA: TGCAGTGCTAGGATACTATTTTACGAGCAGTACTTC
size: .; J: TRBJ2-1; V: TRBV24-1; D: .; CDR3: CATSDLEGDTTYNEQFF; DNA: TGTGCCACCAGTGATTTGGAGGGCGATACGACTTACAATGAGCAGTTCTTC
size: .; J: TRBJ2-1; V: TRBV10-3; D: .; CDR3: CAISADSGNEQFF; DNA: TGTGCCATCAGTGCAGACAGTGGGAATGAGCAGTTCTTC
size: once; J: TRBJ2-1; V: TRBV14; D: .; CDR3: CASSQAQYNEQFF; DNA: TGTGCCAGCAGCCAAGCGCAGTACAATGAGCAGTTCTTC
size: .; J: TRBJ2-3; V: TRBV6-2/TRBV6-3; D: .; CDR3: CASSYSREPTDTQYF; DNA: TGTGCCAGCAGTTACTCGAGGGAGCCCACAGATACGCAGTATTTT
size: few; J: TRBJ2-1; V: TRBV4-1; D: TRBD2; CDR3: CASSQGTSEYNEQFF; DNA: TGCGCCAGCAGCCAAGGGACTAGCGAATACAATGAGCAGTTCTTC
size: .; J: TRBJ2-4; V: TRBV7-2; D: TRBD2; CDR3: CASSILAGEDIQYF; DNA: TGTGCCAGCAGCATACTAGCGGGAGAGGACATTCAGTACTTC